Presented here are 18 T cell receptor beta chains from one specimen sequenced in a study of CD8+CD57+ T cells in acquired aplastic anemia. TCR beta VDJ and CDR3 were profiled, and genomic DNA was the template. Using its own MiXCR run on the reads, TCRdb lists one record per CDR3 protein. The repertoire holds 170,000 or so distinct CDR3 sequences, with around 63% as singletons. Patients chosen for sequencing had CD8+CD57+ cells that had expanded, as shown by flow cytometry. The sequenced material came from sorted CD4+, CD8+, or CD8+CD57+ T cells (not recorded which) from PBMCs. These receptor sequences come from a human donor with aplastic anemia.

Many counts were recorded for this clonotype. J is TRBJ1-2 and V is TRBV7-6; 9 bases are a match to TRBD1. With 1 base clipped from V and 4 bases from J, the junction kept 4 bases outside the gene matches. The CDR3 extends over 15 amino acids. The germline CDR1 and CDR2 sequences are SGHVS and FNYEAQ. The CDR3 bases are TGTGCCAGCAGCTTAGTAAGACAGGGGGGCTATGGCTACACCTTC. It yields the protein CASSLVRQGGYGYTF.

This clonotype has at least ten counts. The chain carries TRBV6-5 and TRBJ1-4; the D gene is possibly TRBD1 (5 bases). Deletions cut 5 bases from V and 10 bases from J, with 20 bases between. Germline lookup yields CDR1 MNHEY and CDR2 SVGAGI. This CDR3 is built from 15 residues. The CDR3 DNA follows: TGTGCCAGCAGTCCCTGGGAGGGGAGATCGGGAAAACTGTTTTTT. Translating gives CASSPWEGRSGKLFF.

The chain uses TRBV20-1 and TRBJ2-7; the match to TRBD2 covers 11 bases. The CDR3 is 13 residues long. V dropped 4 bases and J dropped 7; count of bases not matched to a gene: 6. The germline gives CDR1 DFQATT, CDR2 SNEGSKA (reference sequence). As DNA, the CDR3 is TGCAGTGCTATCAATCGACTAGCGGGGGAGCAGTACTTC. Translation gives CSAINRLAGEQYF.

This chain links TRBV19 with TRBJ2-7; 11 bases agree with TRBD2. Germline loops: CDR1 LNHDA, CDR2 SQIVND (reference sequence). V dropped 2 bases and J dropped 2; count of bases not matched to a gene: 5. The length of the CDR3 is 16 residues. CDR3 DNA: TGTGCCAGTAGTATAAAGGGACTAGCGGCAACCTACGAGCAGTACTTC. It specifies CASSIKGLAATYEQYF.

This clonotype has more than one count but fewer than ten. The genes are TRBV19 and TRBJ2-7; TRBD1 agrees at 8 bases. The trim removed 5 bases at V and 4 bases at J, leaving 4 bases unmatched. Looked up from germline, CDR1 is LNHDA and CDR2 is SQIVND (reference sequence). The CDR3 has 13 amino acids. The CDR3 protein is CASSLRTGYEQYF. CDR3 nucleotide sequence: TGTGCCAGTAGTCTTAGGACAGGGTACGAGCAGTACTTC.

J is TRBJ1-3 and V is TRBV7-2; 8 bases align to TRBD1. The trim removed 1 base at V and 0 bases at J, leaving 17 bases unmatched. The CDR3 extends over 21 amino acids. Per germline, CDR1 SGHTA and CDR2 FQGNSA. The CDR3 spells CASSLERRGRHKRSSGNTIYF. As DNA, the CDR3 is TGTGCCAGCAGCTTAGAGCGCAGGGGGCGTCATAAGAGGAGCTCTGGAAACACCATATATTTT.

V is TRBV15 and J is TRBJ2-1, with D possibly matching TRBD1 (5 bases). V lost 3 bases and J lost 4, with 16 bases in between. Germline lookup yields CDR1 LNHNV and CDR2 YYDKDF (reference sequence). The CDR3 runs to 16 residues. The CDR3 DNA sequence: TGTGCCACCAGCAGTCCAAAGGAGACAGCATACAATGAGCAGTTCTTC. It codes for CATSSPKETAYNEQFF. The full variable domain, with the rest looked up from reference TRBV15 and TRBJ2-1, is DAMVIQNPRYQVTQFGKPVTLSCSQTLNHNVMYWYQQKSSQAPKLLFHYYDKDFNNEADTPDNFQSRRPNTSFCFLDIRSPGLGDTAMYLCATSSPKETAYNEQFFGPGTRLTVL.

The chain uses TRBV20-1 and TRBJ2-5; 7 positions match TRBD2. Near its end, the DNA agrees better with TRBJ2-1, so the J call may be wrong. The CDR3 is made up of 15 amino acids. Germline CDR1 and CDR2: DFQATT and SNEGSKA (reference sequence). CDR3 coding DNA: TGCAGTGCTAGGGTAGCGACTAGCATGGACAATGAGCAGTTCTTC. Translating it yields CSARVATSMDNEQFF.

The rearrangement joins TRBV19 to TRBJ1-1; the D gene is possibly TRBD1 (6 bases). The V gene's germline CDR1 is LNHDA and CDR2 SQIVND (reference sequence). V lost 4 bases and J lost 10, with 19 bases in between. This CDR3 has 14 amino acids. The CDR3 sequence is CASSTQSTGGAAFF. CDR3 in DNA: TGTGCCAGTAGTACCCAATCGACAGGAGGTGCAGCTTTCTTT.

The chain is built from TRBV7-2 and TRBJ2-5; 7 bases line up with TRBD1. CDR1 and CDR2 from the germline V gene are SGHTA and FQGNSA. The CDR3 length is 15 residues. Trimming cost V 6 bases and J 4 bases; bases outside gene matches: 11. The CDR3 here is CASSARSGGRETQYF. DNA of the CDR3: TGTGCCAGCAGTGCAAGATCAGGGGGTCGAGAGACCCAGTACTTC.

This clonotype has a count of ten or more. V is TRBV19 and J is TRBJ1-4; D not certain. Per the germline V gene, CDR1 is LNHDA and CDR2 is SQIVND (reference sequence). Trimming cost V 7 bases and J 4 bases, with 13 bases left between them. The CDR3 spans 14 residues. The CDR3 protein is CASTDGSFNEKLFF. The CDR3 bases are TGTGCCAGTACCGACGGCAGTTTTAATGAAAAACTGTTTTTT.

This clonotype was seen just once. The chain combines TRBV12-3 or TRBV12-4 with TRBJ1-1; 8 positions agree with TRBD1. J gave up 4 bases and V 4 bases, and 5 bases lay outside the gene matches. The CDR3 runs 14 residues. The DNA for the CDR3 is TGTGCCAGCAGTTACTCTGACAGGGGCACTGAAGCTTTCTTT. It codes for CASSYSDRGTEAFF.

This clonotype is a singleton in its sample. A much larger clone is a single base away; this may be a read error. The chain is built from TRBV2 and TRBJ2-7; D possibly matches TRBD1 or TRBD2 (5 bases each). V was clipped by 5 bases and J by 3 bases, with 14 bases between them. The CDR3 spans 14 residues. The V gene's germline CDR1 is SNHLY and CDR2 FYNNEI. The chain's CDR3 is CASSWGPRDYEQYF. The CDR3 DNA follows: TGTGCCAGCAGTTGGGGACCTAGGGACTACGAGCAGTACTTC.

The chain joins TRBV5-1 to TRBJ2-3, with 10 bases aligning to TRBD1. The CDR3 consists of 15 residues. V was clipped by 3 bases and J by 4 bases; unmatched bases: 5. Germline CDR1 and CDR2: SGHRS and YFSETQ. The CDR3 DNA sequence: TGCGCCAGCAGCTCCGGGACAGGGGATGCAGATACGCAGTATTTT. It codes for CASSSGTGDADTQYF.

The chain carries TRBV5-6 and TRBJ1-2; D not resolved. The germline gives CDR1 SGHDT, CDR2 YYEEEE. This CDR3 contains 13 residues. V was pared by 3 bases and J by 5 bases, with 11 bases between. The CDR3 spells CASSSQHEYGYTF. DNA for the CDR3: TGTGCCAGCAGCTCCCAACACGAATATGGCTACACCTTC.

J is TRBJ2-7 and V is TRBV30; D is undetermined. The V gene's germline CDR1 is GTSNPN and CDR2 SVGIG (reference sequence). With 0 bases removed from V and 3 bases from J, the gap between germline ends came to 12 bases. The CDR3 consists of 14 residues. The CDR3 DNA sequence: TGTGCCTGGAGTGTAGCCCGTGGGTACTACGAGCAGTACTTC. Translated: CAWSVARGYYEQYF.

This clonotype has at least ten counts. V usage is TRBV12-5 and J usage is TRBJ1-1, with D maybe TRBD1 (6 bases). The CDR3 has 14 amino acids. V lost 0 bases and J lost 5, with 10 bases in between. CDR1 LGHNT and CDR2 FRNRAP come from the germline V gene. CDR3 amino acids: CASGLVLRGTEAFF. The CDR3 DNA is TGTGCTAGTGGTTTGGTACTCAGGGGAACTGAAGCTTTCTTT.

This sequence joins TRBV4-2 and TRBJ2-5; TRBD1 agrees at 7 bases. Germline V gene data show CDR1 as LGHNA and CDR2 as YNFKEQ. The CDR3 has 13 residues. J was trimmed by 4 bases and V by 4 bases; bases with no gene match: 3. The CDR3 spells CASSPGTAETQYF. The CDR3 coding sequence is TGTGCCAGCAGCCCCGGGACAGCAGAGACCCAGTACTTC.